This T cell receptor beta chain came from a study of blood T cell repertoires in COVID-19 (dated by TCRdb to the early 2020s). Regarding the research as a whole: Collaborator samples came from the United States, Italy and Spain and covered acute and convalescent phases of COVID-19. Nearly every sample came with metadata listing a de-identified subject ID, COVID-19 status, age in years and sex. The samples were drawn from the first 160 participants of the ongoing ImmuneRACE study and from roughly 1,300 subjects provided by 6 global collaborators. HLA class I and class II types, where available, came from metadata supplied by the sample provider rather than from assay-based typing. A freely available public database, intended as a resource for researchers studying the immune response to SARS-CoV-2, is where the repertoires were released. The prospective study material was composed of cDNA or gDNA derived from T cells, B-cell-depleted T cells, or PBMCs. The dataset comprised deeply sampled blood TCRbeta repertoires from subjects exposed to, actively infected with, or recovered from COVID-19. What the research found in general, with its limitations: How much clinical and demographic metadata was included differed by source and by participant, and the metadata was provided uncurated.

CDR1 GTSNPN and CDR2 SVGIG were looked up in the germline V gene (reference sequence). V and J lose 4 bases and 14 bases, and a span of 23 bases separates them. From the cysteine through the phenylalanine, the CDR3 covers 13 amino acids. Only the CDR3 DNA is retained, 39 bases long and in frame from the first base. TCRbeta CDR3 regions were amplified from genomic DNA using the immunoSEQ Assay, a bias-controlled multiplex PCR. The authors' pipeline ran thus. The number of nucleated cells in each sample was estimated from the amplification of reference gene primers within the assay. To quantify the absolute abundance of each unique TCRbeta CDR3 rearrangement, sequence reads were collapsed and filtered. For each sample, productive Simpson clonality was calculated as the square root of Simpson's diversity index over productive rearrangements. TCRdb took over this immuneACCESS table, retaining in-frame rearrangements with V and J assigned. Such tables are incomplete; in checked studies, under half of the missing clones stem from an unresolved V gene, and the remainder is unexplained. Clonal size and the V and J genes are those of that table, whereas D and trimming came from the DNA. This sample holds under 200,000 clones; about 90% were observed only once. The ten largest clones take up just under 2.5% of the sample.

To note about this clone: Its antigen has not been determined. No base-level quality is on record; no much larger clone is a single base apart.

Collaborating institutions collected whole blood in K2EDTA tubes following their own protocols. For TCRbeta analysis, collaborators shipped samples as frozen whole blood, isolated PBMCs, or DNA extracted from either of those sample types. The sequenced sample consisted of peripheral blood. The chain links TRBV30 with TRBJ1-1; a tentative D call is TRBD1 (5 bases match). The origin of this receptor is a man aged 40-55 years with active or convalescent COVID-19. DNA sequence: TGTGCCTGGATCTCTTCACTCGCCTCGCGGGGCTTCTTT. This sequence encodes CAWISSLASRGFF.